The 9 T cell receptor beta chains below all came from one sample that was sequenced in a study of T cell responses to AZD1222 COVID-19 vaccine. Assay used: immunoSEQ multiplex PCR; TCRdb lists only in-frame clones, some missing. The table shows 150,000 or so clones, with roughly 90% occurring only once. Source: peripheral blood, taken on day 0 of AZD1222 vaccination. The receptor set was obtained from an adult in good health.

The chain couples TRBV5-1 to TRBJ1-4, with unresolved D. The CDR3 totals 14 residues. V lost 0 bases, J lost 0 bases, and 3 bases lay in between. Per the germline V gene, CDR1 is SGHRS and CDR2 is YFSETQ. The CDR3 DNA reads TGCGCCAGCAGCTTGGGGGCAACTAATGAAAAACTGTTTTTT. Residues: CASSLGATNEKLFF.

This chain links TRBV2 with TRBJ2-2; 10 bases fit TRBD1. With 4 bases clipped from V and 2 bases from J, the junction kept 4 bases outside the gene matches. This CDR3 spans 16 amino acids. Germline CDR1 and CDR2: SNHLY and FYNNEI. The CDR3 reads CASSGQGARNTGELFF. The CDR3 DNA reads as TGTGCCAGCAGTGGACAGGGGGCCCGTAACACCGGGGAGCTGTTTTTT.

V gene TRBV19 combines with J gene TRBJ2-5; 14 bases agree with TRBD2. Trimming at V came to 3 bases and at J to 4 bases, leaving 1 base not matched to a gene. Germline lookup yields CDR1 LNHDA and CDR2 SQIVND (reference sequence). This CDR3 is 15 amino acids long. The CDR3 reads CASSIGLAGGETQYF. CDR3 in DNA: TGTGCCAGTAGTATCGGACTAGCGGGAGGAGAGACCCAGTACTTC.

The gene calls are TRBV12-3 or TRBV12-4 and TRBJ1-2, with TRBD1 as a possible D gene (6 bases). The CDR3 spans 13 residues. Trimming removed 6 bases at V and 4 bases at J, with 12 bases between. The CDR3 spells CASSHRDSYGYTF. The CDR3 DNA follows: TGTGCCAGCAGCCACAGGGATAGCTATGGCTACACCTTC.

This clone was seen a few times. The V call is TRBV5-1, the J call TRBJ1-1, with D perhaps TRBD1 (5 bases). V was cut by 5 bases and J by 7 bases, with 12 bases left in between. Germline V gene sequence: CDR1 SGHRS, CDR2 YFSETQ. This CDR3 is 12 amino acids long. In DNA form, the CDR3 reads TGCGCCAGCAGTTCCGAGGGGAATGAAGCTTTCTTT. As protein: CASSSEGNEAFF.

The chain uses TRBV24-1 and TRBJ1-2, with TRBD1 matching over 7 bases. The V gene's germline CDR1 is KGHDR and CDR2 SFDVKD. V trimming: 4 bases; J trimming: 8 bases; junction bases outside the gene matches: 6. The CDR3 loop spans 13 amino acids. In DNA, the CDR3 is TGTGCCACCAGTGAGTCAACAGGGGCCGGCTACACCTTC. It specifies CATSESTGAGYTF.

This sequence joins TRBV13 and TRBJ2-2; D is uncertain. Germline lookup yields CDR1 PRHDT and CDR2 FYEKMQ (reference sequence). The CDR3 runs to 15 residues. The germline V and J ends were trimmed by 5 bases and 1 base, with 11 bases remaining between them. The CDR3 DNA sequence: TGTGCCAGCAGCCCCCTGACCCGGAACACCGGGGAGCTGTTTTTT. Its translation: CASSPLTRNTGELFF.

V is TRBV6-5 and J is TRBJ1-1; 7 bases align to TRBD1. J was trimmed by 5 bases and V by 4 bases; bases with no gene match: 10. CDR1 is MNHEY, CDR2 SVGAGI, per germline. The CDR3 is 15 amino acids. In DNA, the CDR3 is TGTGCCAGCAGTTCGCCTTCAGCAGGGGGGACTGAAGCTTTCTTT. Its protein product is CASSSPSAGGTEAFF.

This clone was observed once. The chain is built from TRBV7-3 and TRBJ2-3; D is unresolved. V lost 4 bases and J 5 bases, leaving 16 bases between the germline ends. This CDR3 contains 15 residues. Germline CDR1 and CDR2: SGHTA and FQGTGA. The chain's CDR3 is CASSSSAGTLDTQYF. DNA for the CDR3: TGTGCCAGCAGCTCCTCAGCCGGCACGTTAGATACGCAGTATTTT.